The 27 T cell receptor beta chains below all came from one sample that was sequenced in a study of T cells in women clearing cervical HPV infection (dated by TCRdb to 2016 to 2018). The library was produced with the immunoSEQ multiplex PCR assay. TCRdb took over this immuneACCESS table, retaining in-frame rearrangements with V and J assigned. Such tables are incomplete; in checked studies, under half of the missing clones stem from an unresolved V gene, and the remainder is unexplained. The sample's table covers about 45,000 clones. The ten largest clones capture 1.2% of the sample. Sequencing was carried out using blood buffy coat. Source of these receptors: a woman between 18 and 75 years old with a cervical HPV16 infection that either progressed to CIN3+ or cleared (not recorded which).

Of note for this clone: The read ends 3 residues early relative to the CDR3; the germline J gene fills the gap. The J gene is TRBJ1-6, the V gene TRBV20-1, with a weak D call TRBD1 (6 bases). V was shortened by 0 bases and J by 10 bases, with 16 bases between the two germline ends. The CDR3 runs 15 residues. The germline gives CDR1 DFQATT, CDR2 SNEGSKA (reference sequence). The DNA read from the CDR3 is TGCAGTGCTAGAGAATCAGGGGCCGAAGGATCACCC. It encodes CSARESGAEGSP. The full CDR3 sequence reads CSARESGAEGSPLHF.

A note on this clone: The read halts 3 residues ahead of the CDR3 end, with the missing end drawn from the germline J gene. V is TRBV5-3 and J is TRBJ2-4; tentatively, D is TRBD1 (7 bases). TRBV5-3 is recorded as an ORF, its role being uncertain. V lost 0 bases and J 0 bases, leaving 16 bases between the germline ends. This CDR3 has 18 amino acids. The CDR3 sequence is CARSLVPQGGLAKNIQYF. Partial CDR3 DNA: TGTGCCAGAAGCTTGGTTCCCCAGGGGGGTTTAGCCAAAAACATT.

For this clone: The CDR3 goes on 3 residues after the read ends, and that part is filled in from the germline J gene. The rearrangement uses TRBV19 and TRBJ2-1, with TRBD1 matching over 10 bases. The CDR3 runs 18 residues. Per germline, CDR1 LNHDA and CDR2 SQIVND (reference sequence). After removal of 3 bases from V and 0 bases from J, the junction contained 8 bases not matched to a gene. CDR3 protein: CASSIGTGALFSYNEQFF. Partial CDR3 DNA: TGTGCCAGTAGTATTGGGACAGGGGCCCTATTCTCCTACAATGAG.

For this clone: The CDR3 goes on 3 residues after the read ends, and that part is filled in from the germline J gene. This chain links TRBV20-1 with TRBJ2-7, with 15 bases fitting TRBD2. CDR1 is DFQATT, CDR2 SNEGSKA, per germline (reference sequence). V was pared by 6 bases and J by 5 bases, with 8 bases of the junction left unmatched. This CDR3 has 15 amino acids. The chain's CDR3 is CSADGLAGGINEQYF. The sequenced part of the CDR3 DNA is TGCAGTGCCGACGGACTAGCGGGAGGGATAAACGAG.

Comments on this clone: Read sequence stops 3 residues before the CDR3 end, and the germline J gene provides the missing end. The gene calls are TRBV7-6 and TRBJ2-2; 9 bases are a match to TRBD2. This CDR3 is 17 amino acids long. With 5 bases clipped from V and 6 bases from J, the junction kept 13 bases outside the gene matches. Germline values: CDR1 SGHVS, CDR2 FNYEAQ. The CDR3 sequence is CASSRNPGASGAGELFF. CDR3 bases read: TGTGCCAGCAGCCGTAACCCGGGGGCTAGCGGGGCCGGGGAG.

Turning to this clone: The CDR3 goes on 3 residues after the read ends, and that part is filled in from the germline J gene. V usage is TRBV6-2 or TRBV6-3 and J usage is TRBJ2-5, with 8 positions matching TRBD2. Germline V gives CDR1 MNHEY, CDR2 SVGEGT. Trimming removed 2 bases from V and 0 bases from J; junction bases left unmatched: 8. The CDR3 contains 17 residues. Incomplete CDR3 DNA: TGTGCCAGCAGTTACGGGAGGCTAGCGGGCCACCAAGAGACC. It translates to CASSYGRLAGHQET. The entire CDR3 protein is CASSYGRLAGHQETQYF.

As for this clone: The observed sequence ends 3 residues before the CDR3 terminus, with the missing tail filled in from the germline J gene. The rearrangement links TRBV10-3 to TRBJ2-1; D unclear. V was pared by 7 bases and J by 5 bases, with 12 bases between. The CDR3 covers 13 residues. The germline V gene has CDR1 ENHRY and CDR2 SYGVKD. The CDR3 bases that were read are TGTGCCATCACCTCCTCCCCAGACAATGAG. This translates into CAITSSPDNE. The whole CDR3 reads CAITSSPDNEQFF.

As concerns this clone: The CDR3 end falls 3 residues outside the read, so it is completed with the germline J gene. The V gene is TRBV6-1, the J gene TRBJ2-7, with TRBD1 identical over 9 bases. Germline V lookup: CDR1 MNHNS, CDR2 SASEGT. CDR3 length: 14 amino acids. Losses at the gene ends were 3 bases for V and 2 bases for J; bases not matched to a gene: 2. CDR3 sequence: CASSDRDRAYEQYF. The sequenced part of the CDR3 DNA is TGTGCCAGCAGTGACCGGGACAGGGCCTACGAG.

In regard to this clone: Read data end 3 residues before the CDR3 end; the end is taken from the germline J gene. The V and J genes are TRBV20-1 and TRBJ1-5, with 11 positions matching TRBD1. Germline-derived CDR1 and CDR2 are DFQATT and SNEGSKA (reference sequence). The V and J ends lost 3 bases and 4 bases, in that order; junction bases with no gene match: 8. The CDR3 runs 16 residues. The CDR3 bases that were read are TGCAGTGCTAGGACCGGGACAGGGGGAGGGAATCAGCCC. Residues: CSARTGTGGGNQP. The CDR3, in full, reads CSARTGTGGGNQPQHF.

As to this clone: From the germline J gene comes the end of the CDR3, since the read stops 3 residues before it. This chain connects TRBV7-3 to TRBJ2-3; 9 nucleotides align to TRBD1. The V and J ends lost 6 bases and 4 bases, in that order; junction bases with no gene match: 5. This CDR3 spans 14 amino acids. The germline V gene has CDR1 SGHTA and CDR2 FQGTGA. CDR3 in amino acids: CASRYRGRADTQYF. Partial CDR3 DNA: TGTGCCAGCAGGTACAGGGGGCGAGCAGATACG.

CDR3: CASYTSGTGYNEQFF. The sequenced CDR3 bases are TGTGCCAGTTATACCTCCGGGACAGGTTACAATGAG. J is TRBJ2-1 and V is TRBV28; the match to TRBD1 covers 8 bases. The CDR3 extends 3 residues past the end of the read, so its final part is completed from the germline J gene. The trim removed 9 bases at V and 4 bases at J, leaving 11 bases unmatched. This CDR3 contains 15 residues. Germline-derived CDR1 and CDR2 are MDHEN and SYDVKM.

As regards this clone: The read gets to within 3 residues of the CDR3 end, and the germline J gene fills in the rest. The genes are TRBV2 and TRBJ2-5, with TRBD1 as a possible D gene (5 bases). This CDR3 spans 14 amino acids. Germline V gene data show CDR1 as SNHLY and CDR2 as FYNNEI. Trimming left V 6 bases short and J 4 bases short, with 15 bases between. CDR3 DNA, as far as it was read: TGTGCCAGCAGCCAGGGTCGACGGACAGAGACC. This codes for CASSQGRRTET. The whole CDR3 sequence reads CASSQGRRTETQYF.

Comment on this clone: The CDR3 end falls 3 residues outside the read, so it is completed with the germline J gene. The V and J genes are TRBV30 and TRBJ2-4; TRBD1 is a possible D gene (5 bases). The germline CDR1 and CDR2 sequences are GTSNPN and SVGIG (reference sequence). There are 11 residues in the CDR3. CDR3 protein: CAWDWGHGQYF. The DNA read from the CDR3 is TGTGCCTGGGATTGGGGCCATGGT.

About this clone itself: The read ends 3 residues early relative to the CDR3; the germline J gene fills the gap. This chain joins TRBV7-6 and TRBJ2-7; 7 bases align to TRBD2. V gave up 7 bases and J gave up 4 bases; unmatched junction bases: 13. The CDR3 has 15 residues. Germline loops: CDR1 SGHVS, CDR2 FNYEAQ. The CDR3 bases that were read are TGTGCCAGCACGAATGGGGCGGGAGCGGGATACGAG. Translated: CASTNGAGAGYE. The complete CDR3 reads CASTNGAGAGYEQYF.

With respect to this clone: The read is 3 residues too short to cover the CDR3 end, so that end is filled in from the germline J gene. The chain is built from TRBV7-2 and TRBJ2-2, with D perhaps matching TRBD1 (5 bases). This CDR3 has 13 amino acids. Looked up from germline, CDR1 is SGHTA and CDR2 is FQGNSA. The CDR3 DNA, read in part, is TGTGCCAGCAGCTTAGGGGGCTCCCTCGGG. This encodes CASSLGGSLG. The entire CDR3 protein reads CASSLGGSLGLFF.

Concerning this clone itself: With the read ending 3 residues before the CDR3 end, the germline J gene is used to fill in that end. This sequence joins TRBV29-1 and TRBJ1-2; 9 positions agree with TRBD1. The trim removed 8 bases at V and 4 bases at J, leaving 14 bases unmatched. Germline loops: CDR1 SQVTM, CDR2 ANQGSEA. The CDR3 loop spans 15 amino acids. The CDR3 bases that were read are TGCAGCCTGGAGGGGACAGGGCGACGGGGCTATGGC. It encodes CSLEGTGRRGYG. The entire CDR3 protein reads CSLEGTGRRGYGYTF.

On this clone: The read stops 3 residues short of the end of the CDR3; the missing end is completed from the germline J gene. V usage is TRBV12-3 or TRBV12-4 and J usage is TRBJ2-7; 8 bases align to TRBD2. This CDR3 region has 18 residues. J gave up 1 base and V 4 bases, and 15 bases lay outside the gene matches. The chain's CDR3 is CASSSGLGLTRESYEQYF. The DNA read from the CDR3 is TGTGCCAGCAGTTCGGGACTAGGATTGACACGGGAGTCCTACGAG.

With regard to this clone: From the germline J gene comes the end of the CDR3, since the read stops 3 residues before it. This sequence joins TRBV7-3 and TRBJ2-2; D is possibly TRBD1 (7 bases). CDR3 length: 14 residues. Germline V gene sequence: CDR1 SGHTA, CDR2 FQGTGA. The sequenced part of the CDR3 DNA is TGTGCCAGCAGCCCGACAGGGACTGGATCACCG. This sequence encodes CASSPTGTGSP. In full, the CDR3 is CASSPTGTGSPLFF.

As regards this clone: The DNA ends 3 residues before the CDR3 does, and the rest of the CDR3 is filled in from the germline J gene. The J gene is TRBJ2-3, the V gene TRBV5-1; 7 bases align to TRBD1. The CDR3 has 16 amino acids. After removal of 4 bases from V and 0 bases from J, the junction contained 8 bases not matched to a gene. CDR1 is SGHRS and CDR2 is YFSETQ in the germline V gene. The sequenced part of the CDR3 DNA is TGCGCCAGCAGCCCAGGACAGGAAGCTAGCACAGATACG. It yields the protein CASSPGQEASTDT. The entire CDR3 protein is CASSPGQEASTDTQYF.

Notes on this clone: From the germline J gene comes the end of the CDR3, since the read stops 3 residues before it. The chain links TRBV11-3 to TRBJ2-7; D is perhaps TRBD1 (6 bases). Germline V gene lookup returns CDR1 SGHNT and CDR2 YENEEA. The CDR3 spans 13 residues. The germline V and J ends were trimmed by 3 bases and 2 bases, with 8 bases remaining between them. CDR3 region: CASSFRTAYEQYF. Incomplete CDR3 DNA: TGTGCCAGCAGCTTCCGGACAGCCTACGAG.

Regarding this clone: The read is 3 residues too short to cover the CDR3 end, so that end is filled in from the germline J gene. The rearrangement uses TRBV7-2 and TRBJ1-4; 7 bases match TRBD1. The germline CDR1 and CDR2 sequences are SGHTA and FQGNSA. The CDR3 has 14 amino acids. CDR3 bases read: TGTGCCAGCAGCAAGGGGGCTGGGGCCAACGTA. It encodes CASSKGAGANV. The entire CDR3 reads CASSKGAGANVLFF.

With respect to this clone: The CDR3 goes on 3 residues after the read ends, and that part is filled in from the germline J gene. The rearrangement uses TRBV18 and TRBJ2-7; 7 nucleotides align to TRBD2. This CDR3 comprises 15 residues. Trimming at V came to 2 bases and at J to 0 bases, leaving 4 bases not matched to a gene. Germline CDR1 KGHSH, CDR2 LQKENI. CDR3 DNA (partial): TGTGCCAGCTCACCAGGGAGCGGGGCCTCCTACGAG. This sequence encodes CASSPGSGASYE. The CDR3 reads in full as CASSPGSGASYEQYF.

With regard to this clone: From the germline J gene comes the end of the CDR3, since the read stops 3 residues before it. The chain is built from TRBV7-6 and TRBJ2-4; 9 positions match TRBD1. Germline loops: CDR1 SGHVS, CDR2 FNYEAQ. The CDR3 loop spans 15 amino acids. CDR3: CASSLGTGVRYGQYF. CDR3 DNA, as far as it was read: TGTGCCAGCAGCTTAGGGACAGGGGTTCGTTATGGT.

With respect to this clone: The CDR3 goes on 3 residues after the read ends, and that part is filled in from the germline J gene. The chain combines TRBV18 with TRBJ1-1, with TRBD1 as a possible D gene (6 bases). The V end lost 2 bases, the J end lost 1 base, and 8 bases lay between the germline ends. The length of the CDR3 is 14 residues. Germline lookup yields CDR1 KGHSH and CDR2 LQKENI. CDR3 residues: CASSPGDKNTEAFF. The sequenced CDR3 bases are TGTGCCAGCTCACCAGGGGACAAGAACACTGAA.

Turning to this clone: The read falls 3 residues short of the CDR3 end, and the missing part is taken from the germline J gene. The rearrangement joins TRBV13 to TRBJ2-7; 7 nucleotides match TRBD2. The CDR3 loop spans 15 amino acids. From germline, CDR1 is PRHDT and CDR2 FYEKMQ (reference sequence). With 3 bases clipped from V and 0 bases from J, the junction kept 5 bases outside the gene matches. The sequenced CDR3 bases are TGTGCCAGCAGCTTTGGGGGGGAACTCTCCTACGAG. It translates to CASSFGGELSYE. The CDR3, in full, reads CASSFGGELSYEQYF.

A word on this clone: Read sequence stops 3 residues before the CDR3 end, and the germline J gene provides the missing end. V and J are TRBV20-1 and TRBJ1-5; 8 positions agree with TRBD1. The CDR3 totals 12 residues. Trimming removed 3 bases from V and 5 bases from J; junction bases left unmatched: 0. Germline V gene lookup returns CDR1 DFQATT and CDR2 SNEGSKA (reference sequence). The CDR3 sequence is CSARTGDQPQHF. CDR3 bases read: TGCAGTGCTAGGACAGGGGATCAGCCC.

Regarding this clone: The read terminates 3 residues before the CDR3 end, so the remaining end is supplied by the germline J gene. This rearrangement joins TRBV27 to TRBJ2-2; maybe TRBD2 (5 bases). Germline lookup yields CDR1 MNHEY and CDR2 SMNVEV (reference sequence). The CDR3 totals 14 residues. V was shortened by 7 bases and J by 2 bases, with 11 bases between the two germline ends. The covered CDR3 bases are TGTGCCAGCAAGCGTCTAGCCAACACCGGGGAG. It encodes CASKRLANTGE. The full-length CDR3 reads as CASKRLANTGELFF.